These T cell receptor beta chains were read from a single sample in a study of blood T cells in healthy people across ages. TCRdb re-called the 5' RACE reads with MiXCR, one entry per CDR3 protein. Here the sample spans some 780,000 distinct CDR3 sequences, roughly three fifths being singletons. The sequencing input was blood. The receptors were gathered from a man aged 40-50 years in good health. The CDR3 runs from the conserved cysteine through the conserved F or W. D genes are given only for firm matches. Size is stated for part of the rows, as once, few or many counts, or as a class when the clone is expanded.

>TRBV20-1|few|-|TRBJ2-4
CSATSGLAKNIQYF
TGCAGTGCTACTTCGGGGCTAGCCAAAAACATTCAGTACTTC
>TRBV7-9|-|TRBD1|TRBJ2-7
CASSLQGVLDSKQYF
TGTGCCAGCAGCTTGCAGGGGGTTCTCGACTCCAAGCAGTACTTC
>TRBV12-3/TRBV12-4|-|-|TRBJ2-3
CASTPRSRADMQYF
TGTGCCAGCACCCCGAGAAGCAGAGCAGATATGCAGTATTTT
>TRBV7-2|few|-|TRBJ2-7
CASSYSVSYEQYF
TGTGCCAGCAGCTACTCTGTCTCCTACGAGCAGTACTTC
>TRBV4-1|few|TRBD1|TRBJ1-5
CASSQRDRGNQPQHF
TGCGCCAGCAGCCAACGCGACAGGGGTAATCAGCCCCAGCATTTT
>TRBV28|-|-|TRBJ1-6
CASRVGDSPLHF
TGTGCCTCCAGGGTCGGGGACTCACCCCTCCACTTT
>TRBV20-1|-|TRBD2|TRBJ2-7
CSARETSGGSYEQYF
TGCAGTGCTAGAGAGACTAGCGGGGGGTCTTACGAGCAGTACTTC
>TRBV20-1|-|TRBD1|TRBJ2-5
CSAKRRTGYQETQYF
TGCAGTGCGAAACGAAGGACAGGGTACCAAGAGACCCAGTACTTC
>TRBV6-1|-|-|TRBJ2-6
CASTHSSGANVLTF
TGTGCCAGCACCCACAGCTCTGGGGCCAACGTCCTGACTTTC
>TRBV6-1|few|-|TRBJ2-7
CASSEQGGNEQYF
TGTGCCAGCAGTGAACAGGGCGGGAACGAGCAGTACTTC
>TRBV20-1|-|TRBD2|TRBJ2-3
CSAPGGLTDTQYF
TGCAGTGCTCCGGGGGGGCTCACAGATACGCAGTATTTT
>TRBV28|few|TRBD1|TRBJ2-5
CAAIPGGATEETQYF
TGTGCCGCAATACCAGGGGGCGCGACCGAAGAGACCCAGTACTTC
>TRBV6-5|-|TRBD1|TRBJ2-5
CASSYLKRPNPGQKQETQYF
TGTGCCAGCAGTTACTTGAAACGCCCAAATCCGGGACAGAAACAAGAGACCCAGTACTTC
>TRBV12-3/TRBV12-4|few|-|TRBJ2-5
CASSPREAQYF
TGTGCCAGCAGTCCCAGGGAGGCCCAGTACTTC
>TRBV28|-|-|TRBJ1-1
CASILIKQGIGNTEAFF
TGTGCCAGCATCCTAATAAAACAGGGAATTGGGAACACTGAAGCTTTCTTT
>TRBV28|few|-|TRBJ2-7
CAPGDGSYEQYF
TGTGCCCCGGGCGATGGCTCCTACGAGCAGTACTTC
>TRBV6-2/TRBV6-3|-|-|TRBJ1-6
CASSGGRAFGGPYNSPLHF
TGTGCCAGCAGCGGGGGACGGGCCTTCGGTGGGCCCTATAATTCACCCCTCCACTTT
>TRBV6-5|-|TRBD1|TRBJ1-2
CASSYGQGTADSLYGYTF
TGTGCCAGCAGTTACGGACAGGGGACAGCCGACTCGCTTTATGGCTACACCTTC
>TRBV28|-|-|TRBJ2-3
CASSQTGETSTDTQYF
TGTGCCAGCAGCCAGACGGGGGAAACTAGCACAGATACGCAGTATTTT
>TRBV27|once|-|TRBJ2-5
CASSLYGTQYF
TGTGCCAGCAGTTTATACGGGACCCAGTACTTC
>TRBV15|-|-|TRBJ1-2
CATSRERPGPYGYTF
TGTGCCACCAGCAGAGAGAGACCCGGACCCTATGGCTACACCTTC
>TRBV10-3|-|-|TRBJ2-1
CAIRTELVHEQFF
TGTGCCATCAGAACCGAACTAGTCCATGAGCAGTTCTTC
>TRBV6-1|few|-|TRBJ1-1
CASSDRYMNTEAFF
TGTGCCAGCAGTGACCGTTACATGAACACTGAAGCTTTCTTT
>TRBV7-9|-|-|TRBJ2-4
CASMGLGGDIQYF
TGTGCCAGCATGGGGCTAGGGGGGGACATTCAGTACTTC
>TRBV6-2/TRBV6-3|-|-|TRBJ1-2
CASSYRGASSYGYTF
TGTGCCAGCAGTTACCGGGGGGCGAGTAGCTATGGCTACACCTTC
>TRBV28|-|-|TRBJ2-7
CAAGAGSYEQYF
TGTGCCGCAGGGGCAGGGTCCTACGAGCAGTACTTC
>TRBV12-3/TRBV12-4|-|TRBD1|TRBJ1-4
CASSFAGGQVEKLFF
TGTGCCAGCAGTTTTGCAGGGGGCCAGGTTGAAAAACTGTTTTTT
>TRBV12-5|few|-|TRBJ2-2
CASVPGHNTGELFF
TGTGCTAGTGTCCCGGGGCATAACACCGGGGAGCTGTTTTTT
>TRBV4-1|once|-|TRBJ2-6
CASSQDSGAGVTYELTF
TGCGCCAGCAGCCAAGATTCGGGGGCGGGGGTCACCTACGAGCTGACTTTC
>TRBV28|few|-|TRBJ2-7
CATLNRATFYEQYF
TGTGCCACCCTAAACAGGGCAACCTTCTACGAGCAGTACTTC
>TRBV7-6|-|TRBD1|TRBJ2-5
CASSLLQGESYNEQYF
TGTGCCAGCAGCTTATTGCAGGGGGAGTCCTACAATGAGCAGTACTTC
>TRBV27|-|TRBD1|TRBJ2-5
CASSARQGVKQYF
TGTGCCAGCAGTGCACGACAGGGGGTGAAGCAGTACTTC
>TRBV25-1|-|-|TRBJ2-7
CASSESRAAYEQYF
TGTGCCAGCAGTGAATCCAGGGCGGCCTACGAGCAGTACTTC
>TRBV12-3/TRBV12-4|-|-|TRBJ2-2
CASSHSGELFF
TGTGCCAGCAGCCATAGCGGGGAGCTGTTTTTT
>TRBV7-2|few|TRBD1|TRBJ1-2
CASIPRPGQGDGYTF
TGTGCCAGCATCCCGCGGCCCGGACAGGGAGACGGCTACACCTTC
>TRBV5-1|-|TRBD2|TRBJ2-5
CASRTGTSGSMETQYF
TGCGCCAGCAGAACCGGGACTAGCGGGAGTATGGAGACCCAGTACTTC
>TRBV20-1|-|-|TRBJ2-1
CSARVPRDTLNEQFF
TGCAGTGCTAGGGTTCCCCGGGACACCCTTAATGAGCAGTTCTTC
>TRBV9|once|TRBD1|TRBJ1-6
CACSVKGTGDSPLHF
TGTGCCTGCAGCGTGAAGGGGACAGGGGATTCACCCCTCCACTTT
>TRBV20-1|-|-|TRBJ2-1
CSARDLSMSGYNEQFF
TGCAGTGCTAGAGATCTAAGCATGTCGGGTTACAATGAGCAGTTCTTC
>TRBV6-5|-|TRBD1|TRBJ1-5
CASSYSLRDRETHSNQPQHF
TGTGCCAGCAGTTACTCCCTGCGGGACAGGGAAACTCATAGCAATCAGCCCCAGCATTTT
>TRBV18|-|TRBD1|TRBJ1-6
CASSPGGTGNSPLHF
TGTGCCAGCTCACCCGGGGGGACAGGGAATTCACCCCTCCACTTT
>TRBV30|-|-|TRBJ1-2
CAWVTGYDYGYTF
TGTGCCTGGGTTACAGGGTATGACTATGGCTACACCTTC
>TRBV27|-|TRBD1|TRBJ1-2
CASSPNPGTGGYGYTF
TGTGCCAGCAGTCCGAACCCCGGGACAGGGGGCTATGGCTACACCTTC
>TRBV28|-|-|TRBJ1-3
CASSSSAGTKDPSGNTIYF
TGTGCCAGCAGTTCAAGTGCCGGGACAAAGGACCCCTCCGGAAACACCATATATTTT
>TRBV11-2|-|-|TRBJ2-1
CASRLNLIAGLPFF
TGTGCCAGCAGATTAAACCTAATCGCGGGACTCCCGTTCTTC
>TRBV7-2|-|-|TRBJ2-2
CASSSQSGTGELFF
TGTGCCAGCAGCTCACAAAGCGGGACCGGGGAGCTGTTTTTT
>TRBV20-1|-|TRBD1|TRBJ2-3
CSAPRQGALDTQYF
TGCAGTGCTCCTAGACAGGGGGCATTGGATACGCAGTATTTT